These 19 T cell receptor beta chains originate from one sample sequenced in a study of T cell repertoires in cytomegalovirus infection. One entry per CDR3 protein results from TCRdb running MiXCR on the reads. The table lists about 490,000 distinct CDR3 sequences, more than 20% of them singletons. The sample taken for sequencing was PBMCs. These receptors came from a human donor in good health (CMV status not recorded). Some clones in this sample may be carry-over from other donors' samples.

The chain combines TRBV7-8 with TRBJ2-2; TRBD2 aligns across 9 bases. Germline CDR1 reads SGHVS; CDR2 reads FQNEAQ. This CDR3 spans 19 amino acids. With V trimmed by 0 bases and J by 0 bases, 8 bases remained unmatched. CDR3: CASSLAQREVGANTGELFF. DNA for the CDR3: TGTGCCAGCAGCTTAGCGCAGCGGGAGGTCGGGGCGAACACCGGGGAGCTGTTTTTT. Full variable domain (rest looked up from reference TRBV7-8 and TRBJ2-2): GAGVSQSPRYKVAKRGQDVALRCDPISGHVSLFWYQQALGQGPEFLTYFQNEAQLDKSGLPSDRFFAERPEGSVSTLKIQRTQQEDSAVYLCASSLAQREVGANTGELFFGEGSRLTVL.

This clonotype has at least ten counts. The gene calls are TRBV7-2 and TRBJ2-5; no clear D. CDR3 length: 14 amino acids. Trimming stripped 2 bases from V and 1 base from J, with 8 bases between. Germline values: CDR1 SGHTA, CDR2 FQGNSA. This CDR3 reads CASSLNSFQETQYF. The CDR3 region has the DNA TGTGCCAGCAGCTTAAACAGCTTCCAAGAGACCCAGTACTTC.

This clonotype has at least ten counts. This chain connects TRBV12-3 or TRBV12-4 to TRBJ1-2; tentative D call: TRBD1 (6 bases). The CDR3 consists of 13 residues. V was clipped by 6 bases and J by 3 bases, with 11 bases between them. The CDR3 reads CASRGQTHYGYTF. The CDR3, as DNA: TGTGCCAGCAGGGGACAAACACACTATGGCTACACCTTC.

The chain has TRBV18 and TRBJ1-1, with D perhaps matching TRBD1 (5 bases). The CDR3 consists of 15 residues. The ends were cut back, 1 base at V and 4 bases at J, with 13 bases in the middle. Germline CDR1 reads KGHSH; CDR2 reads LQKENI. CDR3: CASSPQGLVSTEAFF. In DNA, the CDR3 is TGTGCCAGCTCACCACAGGGGCTTGTGAGCACTGAAGCTTTCTTT.

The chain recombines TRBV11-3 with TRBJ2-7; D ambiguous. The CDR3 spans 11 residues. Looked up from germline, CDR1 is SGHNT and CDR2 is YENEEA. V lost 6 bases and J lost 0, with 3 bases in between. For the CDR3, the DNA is TGTGCCAGCAGTGTCTCCTACGAGCAGTACGTC. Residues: CASSVSYEQYV.

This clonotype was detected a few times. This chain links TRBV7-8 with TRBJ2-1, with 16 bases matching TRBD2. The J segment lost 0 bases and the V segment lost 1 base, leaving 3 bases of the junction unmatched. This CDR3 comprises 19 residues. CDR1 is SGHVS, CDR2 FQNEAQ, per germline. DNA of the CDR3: TGTGCCAGCAGCTTAGAGGGACTAGCGGGGGGGTACTCCTACAATGAGCAGTTCTTC. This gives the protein CASSLEGLAGGYSYNEQFF.

CDR3 amino acids: CASSQNRLDTQYF. Written as DNA, the CDR3 is TGCGCCAGCAGCCAAAATAGACTAGATACGCAGTATTTT. The rearrangement links TRBV4-3 to TRBJ2-3; D remains unclear. CDR1 and CDR2 from the germline V gene are LGHNA and YSLEER. The ends were cut back, 2 bases at V and 5 bases at J, with 8 bases in the middle. There are 13 residues in the CDR3.

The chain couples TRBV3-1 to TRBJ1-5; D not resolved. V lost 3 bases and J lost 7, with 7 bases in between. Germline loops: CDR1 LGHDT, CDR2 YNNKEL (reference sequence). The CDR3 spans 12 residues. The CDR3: CASSHGLQPQHF. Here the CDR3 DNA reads TGTGCCAGCAGCCATGGCCTGCAGCCCCAGCATTTT.

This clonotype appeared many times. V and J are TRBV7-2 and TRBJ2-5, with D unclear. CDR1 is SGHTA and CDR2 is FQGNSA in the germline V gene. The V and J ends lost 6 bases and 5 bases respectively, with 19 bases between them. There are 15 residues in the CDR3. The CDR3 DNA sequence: TGTGCCAGCAGGGCACAACCGGGTCCTGCGGAGACCCAGTACTTC. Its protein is CASRAQPGPAETQYF.

CDR3 residues: CSYGGVARNEQFF. CDR3 nucleotide sequence: TGCAGCTATGGGGGAGTAGCAAGGAATGAGCAGTTCTTC. The V and J genes are TRBV29-1 and TRBJ2-1, with D possibly called TRBD1 or TRBD2 (5 bases each). This CDR3 is built from 13 residues. V lost 8 bases and J lost 7, with 18 bases in between. The V gene's germline CDR1 is SQVTM and CDR2 ANQGSEA.

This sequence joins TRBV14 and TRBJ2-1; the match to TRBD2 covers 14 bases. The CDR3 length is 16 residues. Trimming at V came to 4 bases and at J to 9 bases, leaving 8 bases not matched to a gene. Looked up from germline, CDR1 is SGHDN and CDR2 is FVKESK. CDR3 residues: CASSLRWTSGRSEQFF. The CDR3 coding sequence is TGTGCCAGCAGCCTTCGGTGGACTAGCGGGAGGAGTGAGCAGTTCTTC.

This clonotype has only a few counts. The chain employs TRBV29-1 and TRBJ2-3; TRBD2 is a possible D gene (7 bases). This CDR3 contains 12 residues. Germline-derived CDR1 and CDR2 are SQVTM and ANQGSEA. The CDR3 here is CTHTGGPDTQYF. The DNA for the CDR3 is TGCACCCATACGGGGGGCCCAGATACGCAGTATTTT.

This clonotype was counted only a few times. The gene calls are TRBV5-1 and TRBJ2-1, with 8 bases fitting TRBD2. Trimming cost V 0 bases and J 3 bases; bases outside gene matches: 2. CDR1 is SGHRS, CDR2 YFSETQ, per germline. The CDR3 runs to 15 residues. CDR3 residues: CASSLDSGVYNEQFF. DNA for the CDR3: TGCGCCAGCAGCTTGGATAGCGGGGTCTACAATGAGCAGTTCTTC.

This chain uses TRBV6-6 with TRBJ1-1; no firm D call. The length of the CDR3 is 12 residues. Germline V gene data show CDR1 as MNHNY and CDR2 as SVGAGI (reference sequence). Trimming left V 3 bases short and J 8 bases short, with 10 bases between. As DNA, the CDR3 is TGTGCCAGCAGTTATCGAGGGCCAGAAGCTTTCTTT. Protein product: CASSYRGPEAFF.

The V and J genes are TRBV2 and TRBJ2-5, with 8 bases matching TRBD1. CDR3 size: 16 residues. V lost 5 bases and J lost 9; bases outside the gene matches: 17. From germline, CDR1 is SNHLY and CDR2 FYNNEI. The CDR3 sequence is CASSLTGDRKSMAQYF. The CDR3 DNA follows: TGTGCCAGCAGTTTAACAGGGGACAGGAAGAGTATGGCCCAGTACTTC.

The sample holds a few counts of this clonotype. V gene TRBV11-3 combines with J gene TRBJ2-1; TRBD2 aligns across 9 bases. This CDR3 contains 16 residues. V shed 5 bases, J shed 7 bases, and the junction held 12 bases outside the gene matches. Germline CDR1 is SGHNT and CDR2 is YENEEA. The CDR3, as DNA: TGTGCCAGCAGCCCCCCCGCGGGACTAGCAAGGAATGAGCAGTTCTTC. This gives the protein CASSPPAGLARNEQFF.

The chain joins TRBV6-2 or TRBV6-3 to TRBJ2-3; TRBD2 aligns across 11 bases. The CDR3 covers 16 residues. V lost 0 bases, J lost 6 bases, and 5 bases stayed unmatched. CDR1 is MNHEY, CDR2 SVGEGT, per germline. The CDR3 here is CASSYSLAGGPDTQYF. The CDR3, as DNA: TGTGCCAGCAGTTACTCGCTAGCGGGAGGTCCGGATACGCAGTATTTT.

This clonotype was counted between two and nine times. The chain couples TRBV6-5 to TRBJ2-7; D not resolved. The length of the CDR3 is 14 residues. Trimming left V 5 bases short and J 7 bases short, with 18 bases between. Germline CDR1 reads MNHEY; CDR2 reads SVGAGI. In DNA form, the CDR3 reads TGTGCCAGCAGTCCGACGACCGGGTTGAGGGAGCAGTACTTC. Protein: CASSPTTGLREQYF.

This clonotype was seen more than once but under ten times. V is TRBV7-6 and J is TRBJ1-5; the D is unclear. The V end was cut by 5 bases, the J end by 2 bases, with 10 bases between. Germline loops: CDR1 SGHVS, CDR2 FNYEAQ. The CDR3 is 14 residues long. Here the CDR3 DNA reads TGTGCCAGCAGCCCCTCGGGCCGCAATCAGCCCCAGCATTTT. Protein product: CASSPSGRNQPQHF.